Sequencing of this T cell receptor (beta chain) was carried out in a study of cytomegalovirus exposure and HLA in healthy donors. Use of 60 Vbeta and 13 Jbeta primers characterized the PCR. Produced via immunoSEQ multiplex PCR; TCRdb's table is partial and in-frame only. Here the sample spans some 140,000 clones, approximately 80% being singletons. Study results and limitations: An analysis that came later showed most CMV-associated TCR beta chains appearing HLA-restricted. A missense variant in DCLRE1C was later tied to TCR beta V- and J-gene trimming.

The CDR3 has 15 residues. CDR1 and CDR2 from the germline V gene are SEHNR and FQNEAQ (reference sequence). Concerning this clone itself: Its specificity is not known. The junction departs from the called germline gene at one end, perhaps through a read error.

Sequences were obtained from PBMCs. The sequence derives from a woman aged 50 to 65 in good health and CMV-seropositive. This chain links TRBV7-9 with TRBJ1-1; D possibly corresponds to TRBD1 (6 bases). CDR3 nucleotides: TGTTCCAGCAGCCTACAGGGAGGGGGTAATACTGAAGCTTTCTTT. It codes for CSSSLQGGGNTEAFF. Supplemented by reference TRBV7-9 and TRBJ1-1, the full variable domain reads DTGVSQNPRHKITKRGQNVTFRCDPISEHNRLYWYRQTLGQGPEFLTYFQNEAQLEKSRLLSDRFSAERPKGSFSTLEIQRTEQGDSAMYLCSSSLQGGGNTEAFFGQGTRLTVV.